A selection of T cell receptor beta chains follows, all from one sample in a study of vaccination effects on CD4 cells after COVID-19. Here immunoSEQ multiplex PCR was the method, and the copy in TCRdb shows in-frame clones only, minus some. The sample contains 70,000 to 75,000 clones, roughly three quarters of which appear only once. Antigens for these TCRs are unknown. This specimen was CD4+ T cells from PBMCs cultured without peptide, taken before COVID-19 vaccination. The receptors originated from a human donor who received a COVID-19 vaccine. Both conserved end residues are part of each CDR3.

V	J	CDR3
TRBV11-3	TRBJ2-1	CASSFSDPLQGSSYNEQFF
TRBV6-5	TRBJ1-1	CASSYSANTEAFF
TRBV7-2	TRBJ1-2	CASSLDSYYGYTF
TRBV2	TRBJ1-4	CASKGQLNEKLFF
TRBV19	TRBJ1-2	CASSISGPPSNYGYTF
TRBV7-9	TRBJ2-3	CASSFLGGYTDTQYF
TRBV24-1	TRBJ2-5	CATSDLGTSRTQYF
TRBV5-6	TRBJ1-2	CASSSTGYGYTF
TRBV10-2	TRBJ1-1	CASSKPTGGRARGEAFF
TRBV2	TRBJ1-1	CASSDVGRAFF
TRBV2	TRBJ2-2	CASHRVVAGELFF
TRBV28	TRBJ1-1	CASSLPNTEAFF
TRBV28	TRBJ2-1	CASSLTIGSGPYNEQFF
TRBV7-2	TRBJ2-1	CASSLGWAGASKQFF
TRBV5-1	TRBJ2-1	CASSPGSGNEQFF
TRBV14	TRBJ1-1	CASSQDLYSGTEAFF
TRBV7-3	TRBJ2-3	CASSPSSGGATDTQYF
TRBV9	TRBJ1-2	CASSPGGTGGARGYTF
TRBV5-1	TRBJ1-2	CASSFDSNYGYTF
TRBV7-9	TRBJ2-5	CASSLIAGGILQETQYF
TRBV19	TRBJ1-5	CASSIGGQGRSNQPQHF
TRBV6-5	TRBJ2-2	CASLGQGVTGELFF
TRBV11-2	TRBJ2-1	CASSLEGGGPYNEQFF